Sequencing of this T cell receptor beta chain was carried out in a study of blood T cell repertoires in COVID-19 (TCRdb year 2020). Notes on the research overall: The collaborator samples originated in the United States, Italy and Spain and spanned the acute and convalescent phases of COVID-19. The material from the prospective study consisted of cDNA or gDNA derived from T cells, B-cell-depleted T cells, or PBMCs. The dataset comprised deeply sampled blood TCRbeta repertoires from subjects exposed to, actively infected with, or recovered from COVID-19. The repertoires were released in a freely available public database meant as a resource for research on the immune response to SARS-CoV-2. Samples came from the ongoing ImmuneRACE study (first 160 participants) plus 1,254 subjects from 6 global collaborators. Nearly every sample came with metadata listing a de-identified subject ID, COVID-19 status, age in years and sex. Where available, HLA class I and class II types were taken from metadata supplied by the sample provider and were not determined by assay-based typing. Summary of the overall study and its limitations: Clinical and demographic metadata were provided uncurated, with the amount varying by source and participant.

TCRbeta CDR3 regions were amplified from genomic DNA by means of the immunoSEQ Assay, a bias-controlled multiplex PCR. On the study's bioinformatics: Within the assay, amplification of reference gene primers was used to estimate how many nucleated cells each sample contained. Sequence reads were collapsed and filtered to measure the absolute abundance of every unique TCRbeta CDR3 rearrangement. For each sample, productive Simpson clonality was calculated as the square root of Simpson's diversity index across productive rearrangements. TCRdb limited this immuneACCESS table to in-frame rearrangements with V and J called. A share of clones is missing; checked studies link under half to unresolved V genes, and the rest is unexplained. The D gene and trimming were derived from the DNA, and the V and J assignments and clone size from that table. This sample has 250,000 to 350,000 clones in its table, and 65% to 85% of those were observed once. More than 1.1% of the sample is in the top ten clones.

One collaborating source in Seattle enrolled patients while the patients were actively infected and followed the patients over time throughout the course of disease. The collaborating institutions used their own protocols to collect whole blood in K2EDTA tubes. For TCRbeta analysis, collaborator samples were shipped as frozen whole blood, as isolated PBMCs, or as DNA extracted from either sample type. About this clone: Its antigen has not been determined. It has no much larger one-base neighbor in the sample; base qualities were not kept.

Trimming at the junction amounts to 4 bases on V and 5 bases on J, and the germline ends lie 12 bases apart. The CDR3, cysteine through phenylalanine, is 13 amino acids long. The retained sequence is limited to the CDR3, 39 bases, with the frame set at the first base. For CDR1 and CDR2, the germline V gene (reference sequence) lists LNHDA and SQIVND. The receptor's source is a human donor with COVID-19, enrolled during active disease. The donor label of this sample is uncertain. The V and J segments used are TRBV19 and TRBJ2-7; 5 matching bases give a weak D call of TRBD1. Specimen: peripheral blood. The nucleotide sequence is given as TGTGCCAGTAGTAGTCAGGGTGGGAACGAGCAGTACTTC. It specifies CASSSQGGNEQYF.